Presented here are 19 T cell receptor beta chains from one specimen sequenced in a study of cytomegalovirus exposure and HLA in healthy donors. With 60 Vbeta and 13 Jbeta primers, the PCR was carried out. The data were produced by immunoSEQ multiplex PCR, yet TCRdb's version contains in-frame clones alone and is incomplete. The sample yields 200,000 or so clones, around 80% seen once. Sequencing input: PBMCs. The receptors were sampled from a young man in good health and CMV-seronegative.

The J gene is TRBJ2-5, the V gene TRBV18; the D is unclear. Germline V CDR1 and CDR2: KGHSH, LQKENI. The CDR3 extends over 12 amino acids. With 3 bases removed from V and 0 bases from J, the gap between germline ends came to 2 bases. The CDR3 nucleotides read TGTGCCAGCTCACCCAACCAAGAGACCCAGTACTTC. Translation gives CASSPNQETQYF.

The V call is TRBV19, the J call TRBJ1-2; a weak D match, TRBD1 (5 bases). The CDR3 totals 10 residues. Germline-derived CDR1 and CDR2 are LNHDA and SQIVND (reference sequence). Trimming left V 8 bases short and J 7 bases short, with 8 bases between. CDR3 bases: TGTGCCAGTTCAGGGTCTGGCTACACCTTC. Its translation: CASSGSGYTF. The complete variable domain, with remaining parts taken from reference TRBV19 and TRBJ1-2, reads DGGITQSPKYLFRKEGQNVTLSCEQNLNHDAMYWYRQDPGQGLRLIYYSQIVNDFQKGDIAEGYSVSREKKESFPLTVTSAQKNPTAFYLCASSGSGYTFGSGTRLTVV.

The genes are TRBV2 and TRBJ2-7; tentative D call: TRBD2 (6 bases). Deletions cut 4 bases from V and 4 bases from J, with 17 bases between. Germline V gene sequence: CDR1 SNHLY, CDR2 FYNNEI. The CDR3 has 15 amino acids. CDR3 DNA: TGTGCCAGCAGTGGGTTGTTCCGGGGGTTTTACGAGCAGTACTTC. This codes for CASSGLFRGFYEQYF.

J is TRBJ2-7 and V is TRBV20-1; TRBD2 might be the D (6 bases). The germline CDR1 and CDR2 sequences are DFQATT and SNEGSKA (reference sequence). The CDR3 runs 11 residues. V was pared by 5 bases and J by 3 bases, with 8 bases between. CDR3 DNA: TGCAGTGCTCGGGACTTCTACGAGCAGTACTTC. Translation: CSARDFYEQYF.

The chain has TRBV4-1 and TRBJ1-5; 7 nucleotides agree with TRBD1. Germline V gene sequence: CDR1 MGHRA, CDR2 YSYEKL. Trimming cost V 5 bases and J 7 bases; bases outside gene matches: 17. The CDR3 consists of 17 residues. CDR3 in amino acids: CASSASEGARILQPQHF. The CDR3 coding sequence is TGCGCCAGCAGCGCGAGCGAGGGGGCTAGAATCCTACAGCCCCAGCATTTT.

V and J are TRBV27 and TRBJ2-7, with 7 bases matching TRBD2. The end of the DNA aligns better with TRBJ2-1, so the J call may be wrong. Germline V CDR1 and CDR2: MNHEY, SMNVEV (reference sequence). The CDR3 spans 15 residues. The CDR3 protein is CASSFGRETYHEQFF. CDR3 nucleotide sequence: TGTGCCAGCAGTTTTGGGCGGGAGACTTACCATGAGCAGTTCTTC.

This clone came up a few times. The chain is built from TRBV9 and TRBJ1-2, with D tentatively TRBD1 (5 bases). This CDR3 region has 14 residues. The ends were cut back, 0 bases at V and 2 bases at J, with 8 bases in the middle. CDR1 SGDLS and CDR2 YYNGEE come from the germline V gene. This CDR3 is CASSVGSGNYGYTF. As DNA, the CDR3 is TGTGCCAGCAGCGTAGGGTCAGGGAACTATGGCTACACCTTC. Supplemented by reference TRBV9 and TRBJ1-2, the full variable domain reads DSGVTQTPKHLITATGQRVTLRCSPRSGDLSVYWYQQSLDQGLQFLIQYYNGEERAKGNILERFSAQQFPDLHSELNLSSLELGDSALYFCASSVGSGNYGYTFGSGTRLTVV.

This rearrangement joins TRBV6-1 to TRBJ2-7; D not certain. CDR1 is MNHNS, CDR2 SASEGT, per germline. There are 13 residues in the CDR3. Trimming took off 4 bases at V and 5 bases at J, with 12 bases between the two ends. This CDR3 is CASSVGTWDEQYF. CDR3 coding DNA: TGTGCCAGCAGTGTGGGCACGTGGGACGAGCAGTACTTC.

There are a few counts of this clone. CDR3 sequence reads: CAWSGTSGNEQFF. CDR3 nucleotides: TGTGCCTGGAGTGGGACTAGCGGGAATGAGCAGTTCTTC. This rearrangement joins TRBV30 to TRBJ2-1; 11 bases align to TRBD2. CDR1 is GTSNPN and CDR2 is SVGIG in the germline V gene (reference sequence). V dropped 1 base and J dropped 7; count of bases not matched to a gene: 0. This CDR3 comprises 13 residues.

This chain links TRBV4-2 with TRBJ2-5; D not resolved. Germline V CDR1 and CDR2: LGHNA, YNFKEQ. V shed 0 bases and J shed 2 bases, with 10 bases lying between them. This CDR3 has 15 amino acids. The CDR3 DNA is TGTGCCAGCAGCCAAGATTCCAGGCTACAAGAGACCCAGTACTTC. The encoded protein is CASSQDSRLQETQYF.

The CDR3 DNA is TGTGCCACCAGCAGAGTTCCCAGGCAGGAGACCCAGTACTTC. As protein: CATSRVPRQETQYF. V is TRBV15 and J is TRBJ2-5, with D unresolved. V was cut by 1 base and J by 5 bases, with 11 bases left in between. The CDR3 loop spans 14 amino acids. CDR1 is LNHNV, CDR2 YYDKDF, per germline (reference sequence).

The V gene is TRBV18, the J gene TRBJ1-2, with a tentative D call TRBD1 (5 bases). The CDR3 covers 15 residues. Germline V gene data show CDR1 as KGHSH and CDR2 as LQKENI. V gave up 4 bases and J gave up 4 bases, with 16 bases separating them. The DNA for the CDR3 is TGTGCCAGCTCACTTCCCTCACAGGTCGGCTATGGCTACACCTTC. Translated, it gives CASSLPSQVGYGYTF.

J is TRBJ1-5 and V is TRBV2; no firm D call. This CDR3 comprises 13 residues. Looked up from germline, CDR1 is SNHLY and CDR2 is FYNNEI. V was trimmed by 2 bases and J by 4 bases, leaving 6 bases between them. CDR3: CASSEHQNQPQHF. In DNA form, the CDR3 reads TGTGCCAGCAGTGAACATCAGAATCAGCCCCAGCATTTT.

Written as DNA, the CDR3 is TGCGCCAGCAGCGACCGGACAGGGGGGAGCACCGGGGAGCTGTTTTTT. This translates into CASSDRTGGSTGELFF. The V and J genes are TRBV5-1 and TRBJ2-2; the match to TRBD1 covers 10 bases. The CDR3 loop spans 16 amino acids. Germline V gives CDR1 SGHRS, CDR2 YFSETQ. Trimming at V came to 4 bases and at J to 4 bases, leaving 7 bases not matched to a gene.

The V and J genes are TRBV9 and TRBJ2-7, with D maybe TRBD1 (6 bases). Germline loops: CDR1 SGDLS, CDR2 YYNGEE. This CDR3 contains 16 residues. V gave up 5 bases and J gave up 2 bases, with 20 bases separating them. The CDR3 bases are TGTGCCAGCAGTCGGGAACAGGGAATGGTCCCCTACGAGCAGTACTTC. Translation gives CASSREQGMVPYEQYF.

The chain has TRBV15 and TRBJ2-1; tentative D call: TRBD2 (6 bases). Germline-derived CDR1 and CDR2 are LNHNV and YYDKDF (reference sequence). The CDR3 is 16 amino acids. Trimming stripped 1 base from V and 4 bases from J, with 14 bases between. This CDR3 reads CATSRVGTGEYNEQFF. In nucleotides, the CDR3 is TGTGCCACCAGCAGAGTGGGAACGGGGGAGTACAATGAGCAGTTCTTC.

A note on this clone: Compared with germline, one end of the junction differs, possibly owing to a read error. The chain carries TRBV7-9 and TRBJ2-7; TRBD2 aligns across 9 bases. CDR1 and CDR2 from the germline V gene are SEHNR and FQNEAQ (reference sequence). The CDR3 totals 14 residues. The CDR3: CSSSLPTSGGEQYF. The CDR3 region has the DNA TGTTCCAGCAGCTTACCGACTAGCGGAGGTGAGCAGTACTTC. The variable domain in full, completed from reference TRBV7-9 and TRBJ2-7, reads DTGVSQNPRHKITKRGQNVTFRCDPISEHNRLYWYRQTLGQGPEFLTYFQNEAQLEKSRLLSDRFSAERPKGSFSTLEIQRTEQGDSAMYLCSSSLPTSGGEQYFGPGTRLTVT.

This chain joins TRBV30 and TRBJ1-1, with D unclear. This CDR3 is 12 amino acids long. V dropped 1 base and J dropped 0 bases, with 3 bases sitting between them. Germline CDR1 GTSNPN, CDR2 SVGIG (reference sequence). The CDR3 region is CAWSGMNTEAFF. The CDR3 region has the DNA TGTGCCTGGAGTGGTATGAACACTGAAGCTTTCTTT.

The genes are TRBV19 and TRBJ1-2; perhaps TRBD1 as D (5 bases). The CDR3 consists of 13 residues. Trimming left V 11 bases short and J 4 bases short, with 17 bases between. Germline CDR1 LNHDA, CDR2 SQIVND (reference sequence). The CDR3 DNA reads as TGTGCCTGCCGCGGGCCGGGGGGCTATGGCTACACCTTC. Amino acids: CACRGPGGYGYTF.